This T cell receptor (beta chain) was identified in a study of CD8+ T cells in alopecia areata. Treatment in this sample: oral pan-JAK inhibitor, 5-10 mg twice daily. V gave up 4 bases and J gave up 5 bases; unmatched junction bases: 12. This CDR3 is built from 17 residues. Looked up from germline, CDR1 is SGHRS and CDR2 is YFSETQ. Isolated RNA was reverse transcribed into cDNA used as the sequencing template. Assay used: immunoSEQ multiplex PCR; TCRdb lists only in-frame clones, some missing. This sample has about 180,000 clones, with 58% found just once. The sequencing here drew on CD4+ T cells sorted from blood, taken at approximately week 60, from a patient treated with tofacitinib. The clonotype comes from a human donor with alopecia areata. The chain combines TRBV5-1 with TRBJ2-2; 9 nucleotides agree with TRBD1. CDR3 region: CASSAAGTGFGTGELFF. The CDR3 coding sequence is TGCGCCAGCAGCGCAGCCGGGACAGGGTTTGGGACCGGGGAGCTGTTTTTT.